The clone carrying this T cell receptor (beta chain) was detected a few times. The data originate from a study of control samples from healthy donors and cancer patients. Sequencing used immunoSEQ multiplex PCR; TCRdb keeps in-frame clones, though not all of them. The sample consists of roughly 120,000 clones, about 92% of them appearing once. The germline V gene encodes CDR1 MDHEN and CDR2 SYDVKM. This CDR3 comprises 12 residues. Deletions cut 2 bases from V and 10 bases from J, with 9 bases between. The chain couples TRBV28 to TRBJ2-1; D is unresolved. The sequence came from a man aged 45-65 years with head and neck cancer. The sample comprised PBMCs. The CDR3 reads CASSLGSFEQFF. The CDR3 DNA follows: TGTGCCAGCAGTTTAGGTTCCTTCGAGCAGTTCTTC.